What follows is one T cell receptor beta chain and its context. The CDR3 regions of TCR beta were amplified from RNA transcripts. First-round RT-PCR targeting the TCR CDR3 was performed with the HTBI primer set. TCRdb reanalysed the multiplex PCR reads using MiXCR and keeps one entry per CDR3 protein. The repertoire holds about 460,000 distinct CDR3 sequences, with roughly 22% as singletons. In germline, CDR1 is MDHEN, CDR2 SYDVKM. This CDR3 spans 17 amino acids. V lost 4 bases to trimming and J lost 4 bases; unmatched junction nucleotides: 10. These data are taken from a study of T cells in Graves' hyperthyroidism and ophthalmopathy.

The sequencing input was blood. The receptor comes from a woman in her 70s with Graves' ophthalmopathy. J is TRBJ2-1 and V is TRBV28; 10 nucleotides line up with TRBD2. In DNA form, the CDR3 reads TGTGCCAGCAGTTCAGCGGGAGGGCTCTTCGAATACAATGAGCAGTTCTTC. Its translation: CASSSAGGLFEYNEQFF.